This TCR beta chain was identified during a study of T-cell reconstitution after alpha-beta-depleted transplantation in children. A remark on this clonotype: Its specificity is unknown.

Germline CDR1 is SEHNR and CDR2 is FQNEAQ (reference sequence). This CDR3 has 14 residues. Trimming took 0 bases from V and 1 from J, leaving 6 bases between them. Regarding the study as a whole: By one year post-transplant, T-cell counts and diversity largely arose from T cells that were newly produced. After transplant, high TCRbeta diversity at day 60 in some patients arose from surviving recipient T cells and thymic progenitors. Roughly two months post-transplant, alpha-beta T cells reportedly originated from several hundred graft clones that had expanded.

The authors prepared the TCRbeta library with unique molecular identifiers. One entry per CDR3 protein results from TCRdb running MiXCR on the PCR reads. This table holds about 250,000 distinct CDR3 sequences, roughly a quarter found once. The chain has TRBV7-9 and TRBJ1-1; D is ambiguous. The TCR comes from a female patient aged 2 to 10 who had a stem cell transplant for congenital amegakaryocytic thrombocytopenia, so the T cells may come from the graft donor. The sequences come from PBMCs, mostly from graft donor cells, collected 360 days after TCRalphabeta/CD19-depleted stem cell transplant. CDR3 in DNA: TGTGCCAGCAGCTTAGCACAACCGAACACTGAAGCTTTCTTT. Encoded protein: CASSLAQPNTEAFF.